This paragraph reports one T cell receptor beta chain. Its specificity is not known. These data belong to a study of CXCR3-negative and CXCR3-positive naive CD8 T cells. Study overall: Across all libraries, TRB reads numbered 110 million to 150 million, with about 1.5 +/- 0.3 million in each library. Regarding the study as a whole: Compared with CXCR3-negative naive cells, CXCR3-positive naive cells showed more hydrophobic TRB CDR3s. Researchers report CXCR3 expression partially decreased after cryopreservation, with fresh PBMCs used in most assays.

5' RACE that incorporated UMI labels was used to prepare the TRB cDNA libraries. With the 5' RACE reads reprocessed, TCRdb shows one record per CDR3 protein and no DNA. This table lists over 55,000 distinct CDR3 sequences. CDR3 length: 16 residues. CDR1 LGHNA and CDR2 YSLEER come from the germline V gene. The source of this sequence is a human donor in good health. Some clones in this sample may be carry-over from other donors' samples. V and J are TRBV4-3 and TRBJ2-3. What was sequenced was naive CXCR3+ CD8+ T cells from blood. Sample subset: CD45RO-CCR7+CD27+CD95- naive CD8+ T cells expressing CXCR3 (TNR3+). CDR3 loop: CASSQDYGSSTDTQYF.